The TCR beta chain under discussion was sequenced for a study of post-analysis software for immune sequencing data. Turning to the study itself: The disease courses spanned relapsing-remitting, secondary progressive and progressive-relapsing forms of multiple sclerosis. Study findings and constraints: Samples sharing a preparation batch grouped tightly together when assessed by F measure. Higher frequency in patients than in controls was seen for several TRBV segments, with TRBV5-6, TRBV5-1 and TRBV20-1 among them. Multiple sclerosis patients had significantly lower normalized Chao1 diversity than controls.

With V trimmed by 0 bases and J by 7 bases, 14 bases remained unmatched. CDR3 length: 18 amino acids. CDR1 and CDR2 from the germline V gene are LGHNA and YSLEER. TCR beta cDNA libraries had unique molecular identifiers. TCRdb recomputed calls from the PCR reads with MiXCR, one row per CDR3 protein. Of approximately 730,000 distinct CDR3 sequences detected, roughly 29% appear once; the ten largest clones hold 0.55% to 0.65%. As to this clonotype: Antigen specificity is unknown.

The sequence was collected from a girl aged 10 to 17 with multiple sclerosis. The sample was blood. This chain connects TRBV4-3 to TRBJ1-2; TRBD1 matches 10 bases. The CDR3 DNA sequence: TGCGCCAGCAGCCAAGACCCAGCCTCGGACAGGGGGTGCGGTGGCTACACCTTC. Its protein is CASSQDPASDRGCGGYTF.